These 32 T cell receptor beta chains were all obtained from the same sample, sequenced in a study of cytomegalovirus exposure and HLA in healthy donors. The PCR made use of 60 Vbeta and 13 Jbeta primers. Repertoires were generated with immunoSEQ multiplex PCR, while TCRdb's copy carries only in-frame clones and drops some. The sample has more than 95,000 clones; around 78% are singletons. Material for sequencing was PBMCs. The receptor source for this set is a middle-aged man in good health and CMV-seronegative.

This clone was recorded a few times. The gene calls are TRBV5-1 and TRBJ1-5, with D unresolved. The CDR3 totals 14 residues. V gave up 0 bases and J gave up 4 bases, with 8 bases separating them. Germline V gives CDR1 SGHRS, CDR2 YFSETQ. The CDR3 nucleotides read TGCGCCAGCAGCTTGGTATCCGGGAATCAGCCCCAGCATTTT. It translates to CASSLVSGNQPQHF.

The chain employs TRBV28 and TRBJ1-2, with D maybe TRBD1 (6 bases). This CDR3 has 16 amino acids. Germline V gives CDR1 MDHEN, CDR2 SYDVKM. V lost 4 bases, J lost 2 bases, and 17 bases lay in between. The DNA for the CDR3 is TGTGCCAGCAGTTGGGGCAGGGGCTCCTCAAACTATGGCTACACCTTC. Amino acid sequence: CASSWGRGSSNYGYTF.

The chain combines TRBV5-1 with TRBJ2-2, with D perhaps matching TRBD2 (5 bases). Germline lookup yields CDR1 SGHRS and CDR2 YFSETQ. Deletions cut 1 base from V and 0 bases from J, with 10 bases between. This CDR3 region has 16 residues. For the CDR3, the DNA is TGCGCCAGCAGCTTGTATGGACTTGCGAACACCGGGGAGCTGTTTTTT. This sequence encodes CASSLYGLANTGELFF.

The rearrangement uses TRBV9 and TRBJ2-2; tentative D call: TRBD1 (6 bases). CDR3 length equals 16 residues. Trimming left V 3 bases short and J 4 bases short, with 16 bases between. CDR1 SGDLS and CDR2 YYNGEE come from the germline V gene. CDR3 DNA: TGTGCCAGCAGCGCCCCGGGACAAGGGCGCACCGGGGAGCTGTTTTTT. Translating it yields CASSAPGQGRTGELFF.

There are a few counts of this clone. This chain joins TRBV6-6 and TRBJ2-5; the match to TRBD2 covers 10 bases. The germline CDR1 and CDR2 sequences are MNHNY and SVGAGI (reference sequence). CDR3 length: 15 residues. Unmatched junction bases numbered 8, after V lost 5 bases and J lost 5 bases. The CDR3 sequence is CASSPVAGGRETQYF. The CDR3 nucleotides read TGTGCCAGCAGTCCCGTAGCGGGGGGCCGGGAGACCCAGTACTTC.

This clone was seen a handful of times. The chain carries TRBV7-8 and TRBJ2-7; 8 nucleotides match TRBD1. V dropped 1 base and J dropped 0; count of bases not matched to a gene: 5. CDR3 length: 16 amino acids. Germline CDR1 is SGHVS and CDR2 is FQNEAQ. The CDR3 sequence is CASSLVGGQGSYEQYF. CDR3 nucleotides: TGTGCCAGCAGCTTAGTTGGTGGACAGGGCTCCTACGAGCAGTACTTC.

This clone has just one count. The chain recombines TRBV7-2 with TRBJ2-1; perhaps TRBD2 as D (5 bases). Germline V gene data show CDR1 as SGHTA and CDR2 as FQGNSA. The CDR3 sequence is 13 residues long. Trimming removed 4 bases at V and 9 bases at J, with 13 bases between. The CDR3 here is CASSSSTGSEQFF. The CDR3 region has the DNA TGTGCCAGCAGCTCCTCAACTGGGAGTGAGCAGTTCTTC.

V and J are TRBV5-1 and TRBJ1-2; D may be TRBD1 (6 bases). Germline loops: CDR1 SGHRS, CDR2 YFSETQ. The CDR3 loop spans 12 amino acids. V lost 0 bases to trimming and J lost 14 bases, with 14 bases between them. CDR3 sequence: CASSLENRVFTF. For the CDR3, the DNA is TGCGCCAGCAGCTTGGAGAACAGGGTTTTTACCTTC.

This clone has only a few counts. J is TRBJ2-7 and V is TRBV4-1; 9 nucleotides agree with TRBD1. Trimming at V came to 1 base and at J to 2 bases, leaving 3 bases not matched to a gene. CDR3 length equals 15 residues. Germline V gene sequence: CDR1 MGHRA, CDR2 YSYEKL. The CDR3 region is CASSQGQGGTYEQYF. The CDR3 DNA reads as TGCGCCAGCAGCCAAGGACAGGGGGGTACCTACGAGCAGTACTTC.

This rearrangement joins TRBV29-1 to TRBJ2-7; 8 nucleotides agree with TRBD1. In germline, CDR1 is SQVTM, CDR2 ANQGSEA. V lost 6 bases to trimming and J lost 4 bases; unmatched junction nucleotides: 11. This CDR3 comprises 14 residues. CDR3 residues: CSVVKDRVEYEQYF. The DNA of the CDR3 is TGCAGCGTCGTTAAGGACAGGGTTGAATACGAGCAGTACTTC.

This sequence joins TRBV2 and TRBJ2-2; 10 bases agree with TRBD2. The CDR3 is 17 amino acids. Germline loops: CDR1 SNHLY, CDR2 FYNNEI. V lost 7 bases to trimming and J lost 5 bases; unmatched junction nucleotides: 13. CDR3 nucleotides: TGTGCCAGCAATCGCCCCAATAGCGGGGGGAGTACCGGGGAGCTGTTTTTT. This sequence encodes CASNRPNSGGSTGELFF.

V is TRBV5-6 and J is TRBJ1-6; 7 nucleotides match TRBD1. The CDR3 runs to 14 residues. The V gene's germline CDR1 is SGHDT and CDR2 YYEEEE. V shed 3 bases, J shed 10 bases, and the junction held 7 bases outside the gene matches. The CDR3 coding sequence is TGTGCCAGCAGCTCAGACAGGGTTGGATCACCCCTCCACTTT. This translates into CASSSDRVGSPLHF. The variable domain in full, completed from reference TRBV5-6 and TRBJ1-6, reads DAGVTQSPTHLIKTRGQQVTLRCSPKSGHDTVSWYQQALGQGPQFIFQYYEEEERQRGNFPDRFSGHQFPNYSSELNVNALLLGDSALYLCASSSDRVGSPLHFGNGTRLTVT.

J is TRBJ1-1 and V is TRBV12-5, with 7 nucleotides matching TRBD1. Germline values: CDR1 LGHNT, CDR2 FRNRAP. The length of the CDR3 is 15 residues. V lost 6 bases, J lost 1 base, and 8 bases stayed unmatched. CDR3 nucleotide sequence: TGTGCTAGTGGACGGAACAGGGGTGGGAACACTGAAGCTTTCTTT. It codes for CASGRNRGGNTEAFF.

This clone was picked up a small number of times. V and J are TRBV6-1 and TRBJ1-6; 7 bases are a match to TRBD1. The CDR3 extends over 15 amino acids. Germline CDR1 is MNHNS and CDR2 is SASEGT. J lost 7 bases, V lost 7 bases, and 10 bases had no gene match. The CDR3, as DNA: TGTGCCAGCAACAAACAGGGGTGGGACAATTCACCCCTCCACTTT. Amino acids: CASNKQGWDNSPLHF.

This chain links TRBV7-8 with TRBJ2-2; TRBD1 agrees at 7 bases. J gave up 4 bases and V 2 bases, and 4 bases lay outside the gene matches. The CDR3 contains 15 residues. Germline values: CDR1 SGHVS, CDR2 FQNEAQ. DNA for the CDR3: TGTGCCAGCAGCTTACAGGGGGTAGGCACCGGGGAGCTGTTTTTT. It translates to CASSLQGVGTGELFF.

CDR3 amino acids: CASSHGTDYEQYF. CDR3 nucleotides: TGTGCCAGCAGTCACGGGACAGACTACGAGCAGTACTTC. The rearrangement uses TRBV9 and TRBJ2-7, with TRBD1 identical over 7 bases. Trimming cost V 5 bases and J 3 bases; bases outside gene matches: 5. This CDR3 is 13 amino acids long. In germline, CDR1 is SGDLS, CDR2 YYNGEE.

The CDR3: CASSVDGSEAFF. CDR3 sequence (DNA): TGTGCCAGCAGCGTAGACGGGAGTGAAGCTTTCTTT. J is TRBJ1-1 and V is TRBV9; no reliable D call. The CDR3 consists of 12 residues. Trimming took 0 bases from V and 7 from J, leaving 7 bases between them. The germline CDR1 and CDR2 sequences are SGDLS and YYNGEE.

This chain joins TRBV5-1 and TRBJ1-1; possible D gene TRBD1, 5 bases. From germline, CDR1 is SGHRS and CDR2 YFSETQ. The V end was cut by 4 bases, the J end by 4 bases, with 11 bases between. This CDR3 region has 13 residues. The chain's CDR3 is CASSPTGVTEAFF. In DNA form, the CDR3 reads TGCGCCAGCAGCCCGACGGGGGTCACTGAAGCTTTCTTT.

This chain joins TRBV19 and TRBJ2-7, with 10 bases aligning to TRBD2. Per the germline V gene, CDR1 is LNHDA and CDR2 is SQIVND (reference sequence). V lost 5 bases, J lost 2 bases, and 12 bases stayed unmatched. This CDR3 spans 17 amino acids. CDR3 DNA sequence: TGTGCCAGTAGTCCGGCTAGCGGGGGACCCAAGCCCTACGAGCAGTACTTC. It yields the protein CASSPASGGPKPYEQYF.

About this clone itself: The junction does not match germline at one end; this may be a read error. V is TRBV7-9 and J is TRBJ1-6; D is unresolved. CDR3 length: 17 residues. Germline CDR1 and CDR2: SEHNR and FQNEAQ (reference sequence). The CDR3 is CSSSASGWGSSNSPLHF. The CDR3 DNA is TGTTCCAGCAGCGCAAGCGGGTGGGGTTCTAGCAATTCACCCCTCCACTTT.

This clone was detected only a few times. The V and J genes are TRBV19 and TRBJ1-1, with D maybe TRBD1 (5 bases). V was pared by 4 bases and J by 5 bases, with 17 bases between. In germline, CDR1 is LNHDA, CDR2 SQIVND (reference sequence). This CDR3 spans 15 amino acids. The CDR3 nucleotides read TGTGCCAGTAGTACCCCGGGGGGGGTATGGACTGAAGCTTTCTTT. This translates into CASSTPGGVWTEAFF.

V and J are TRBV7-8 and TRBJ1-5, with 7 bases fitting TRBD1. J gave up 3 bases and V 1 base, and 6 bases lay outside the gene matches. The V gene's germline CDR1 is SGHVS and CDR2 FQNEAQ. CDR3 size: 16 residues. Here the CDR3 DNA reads TGTGCCAGCAGCTTAGAACAGGGGTTATCCAATCAGCCCCAGCATTTT. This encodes CASSLEQGLSNQPQHF. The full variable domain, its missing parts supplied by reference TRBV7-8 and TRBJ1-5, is GAGVSQSPRYKVAKRGQDVALRCDPISGHVSLFWYQQALGQGPEFLTYFQNEAQLDKSGLPSDRFFAERPEGSVSTLKIQRTQQEDSAVYLCASSLEQGLSNQPQHFGDGTRLSIL.

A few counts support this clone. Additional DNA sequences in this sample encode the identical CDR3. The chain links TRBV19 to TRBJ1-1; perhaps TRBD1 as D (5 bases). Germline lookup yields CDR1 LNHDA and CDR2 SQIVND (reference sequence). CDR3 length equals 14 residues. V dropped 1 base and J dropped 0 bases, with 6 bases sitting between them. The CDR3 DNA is TGTGCCAGTAGTATAGGACAGATGAACACTGAAGCTTTCTTT. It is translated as CASSIGQMNTEAFF.

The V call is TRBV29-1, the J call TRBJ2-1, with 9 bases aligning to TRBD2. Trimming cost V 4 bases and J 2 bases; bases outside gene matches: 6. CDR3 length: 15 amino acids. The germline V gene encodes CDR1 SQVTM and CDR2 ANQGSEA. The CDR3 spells CSVGGRGGPYNEQFF. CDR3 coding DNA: TGCAGCGTTGGGGGGCGGGGGGGCCCCTACAATGAGCAGTTCTTC.

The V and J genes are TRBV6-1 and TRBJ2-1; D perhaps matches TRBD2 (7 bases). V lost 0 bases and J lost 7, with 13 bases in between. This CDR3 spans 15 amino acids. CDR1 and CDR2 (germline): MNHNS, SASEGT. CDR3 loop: CASSEAGGPGNEQFF. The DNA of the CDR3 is TGTGCCAGCAGTGAAGCGGGGGGGCCGGGGAATGAGCAGTTCTTC.

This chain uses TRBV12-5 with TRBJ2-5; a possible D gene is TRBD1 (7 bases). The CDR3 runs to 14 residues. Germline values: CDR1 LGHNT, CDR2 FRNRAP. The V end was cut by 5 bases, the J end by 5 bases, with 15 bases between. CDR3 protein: CASGGQEEGETQYF. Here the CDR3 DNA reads TGTGCTAGTGGTGGACAGGAGGAGGGCGAGACCCAGTACTTC.

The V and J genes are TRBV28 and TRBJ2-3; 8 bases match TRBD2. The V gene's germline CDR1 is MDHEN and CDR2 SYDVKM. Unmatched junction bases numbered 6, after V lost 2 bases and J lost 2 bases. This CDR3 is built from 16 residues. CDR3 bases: TGTGCCAGCAGTTTAACATATAGCGGGGACACAGATACGCAGTATTTT. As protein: CASSLTYSGDTDTQYF.

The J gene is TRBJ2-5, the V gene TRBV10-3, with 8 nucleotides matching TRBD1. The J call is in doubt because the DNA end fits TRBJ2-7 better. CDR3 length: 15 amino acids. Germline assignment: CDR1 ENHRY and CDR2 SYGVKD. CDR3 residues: CAISGRAGGIYEQYF. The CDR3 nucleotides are TGTGCCATCAGTGGTCGGGCAGGGGGCATCTACGAGCAGTACTTC.

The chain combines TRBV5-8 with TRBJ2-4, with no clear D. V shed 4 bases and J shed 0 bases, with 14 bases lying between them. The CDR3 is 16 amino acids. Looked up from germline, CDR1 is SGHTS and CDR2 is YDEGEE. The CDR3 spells CASSRTLELAKNIQYF. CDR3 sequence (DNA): TGTGCCAGCAGCCGAACCCTGGAGCTAGCCAAAAACATTCAGTACTTC.

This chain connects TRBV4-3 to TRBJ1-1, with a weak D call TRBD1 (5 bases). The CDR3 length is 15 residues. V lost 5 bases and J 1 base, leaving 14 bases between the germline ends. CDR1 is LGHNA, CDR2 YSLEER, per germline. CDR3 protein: CASSSGEFKNTEAFF. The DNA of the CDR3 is TGCGCCAGCAGCTCGGGGGAATTTAAGAACACTGAAGCTTTCTTT.

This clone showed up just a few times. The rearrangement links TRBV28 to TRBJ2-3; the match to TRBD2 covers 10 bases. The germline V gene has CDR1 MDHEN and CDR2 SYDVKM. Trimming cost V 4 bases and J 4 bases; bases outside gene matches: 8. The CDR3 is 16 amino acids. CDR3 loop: CASSSGTSDFPDTQYF. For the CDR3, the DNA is TGTGCCAGCAGTTCAGGGACTAGCGACTTTCCAGATACGCAGTATTTT. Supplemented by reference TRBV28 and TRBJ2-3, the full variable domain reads DVKVTQSSRYLVKRTGEKVFLECVQDMDHENMFWYRQDPGLGLRLIYFSYDVKMKEKGDIPEGYSVSREKKERFSLILESASTNQTSMYLCASSSGTSDFPDTQYFGPGTRLTVL.

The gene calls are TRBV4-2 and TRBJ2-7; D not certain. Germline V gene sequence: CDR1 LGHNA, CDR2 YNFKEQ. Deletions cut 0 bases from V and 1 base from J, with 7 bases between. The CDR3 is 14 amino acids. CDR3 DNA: TGTGCCAGCAGCCAAGACTGGCTTTCCTACGAGCAGTACTTC. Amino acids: CASSQDWLSYEQYF.